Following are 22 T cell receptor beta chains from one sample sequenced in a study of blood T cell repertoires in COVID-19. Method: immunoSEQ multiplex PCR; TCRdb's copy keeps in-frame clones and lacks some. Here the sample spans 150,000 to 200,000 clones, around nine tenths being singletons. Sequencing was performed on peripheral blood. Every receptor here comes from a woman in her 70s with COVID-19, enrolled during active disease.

CDR3 protein: CASSVGLRGQGANYGYTF. The DNA for the CDR3 is TGTGCCAGCAGCGTAGGTTTGAGGGGACAGGGCGCTAACTATGGCTACACCTTC. J is TRBJ1-2 and V is TRBV9, with 9 positions matching TRBD1. The V gene end was trimmed by 0 bases and the J gene end by 0 bases; junction bases not matched to a gene: 9. CDR3 length: 18 amino acids. CDR1 and CDR2 from the germline V gene are SGDLS and YYNGEE.

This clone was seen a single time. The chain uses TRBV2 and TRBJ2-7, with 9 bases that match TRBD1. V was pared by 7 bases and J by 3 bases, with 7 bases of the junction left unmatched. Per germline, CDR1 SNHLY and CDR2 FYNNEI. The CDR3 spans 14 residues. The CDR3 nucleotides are TGTGCCAGCAATGTGGGGACAGGGAACTACGAGCAGTACTTC. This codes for CASNVGTGNYEQYF.

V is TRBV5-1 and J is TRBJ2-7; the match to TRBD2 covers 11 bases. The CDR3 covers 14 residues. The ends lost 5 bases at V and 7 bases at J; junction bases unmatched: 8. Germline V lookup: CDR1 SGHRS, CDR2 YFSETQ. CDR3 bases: TGCGCCAGCAGTACCGGGACTAGCGGCCTGGAGCAGTACTTC. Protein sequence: CASSTGTSGLEQYF.

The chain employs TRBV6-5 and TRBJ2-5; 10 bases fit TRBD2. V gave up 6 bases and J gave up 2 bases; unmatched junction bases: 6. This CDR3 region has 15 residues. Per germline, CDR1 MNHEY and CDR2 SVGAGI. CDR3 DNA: TGTGCCAGCAGCCGGGGACTAGCGCATCAAGAGACCCAGTACTTC. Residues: CASSRGLAHQETQYF.

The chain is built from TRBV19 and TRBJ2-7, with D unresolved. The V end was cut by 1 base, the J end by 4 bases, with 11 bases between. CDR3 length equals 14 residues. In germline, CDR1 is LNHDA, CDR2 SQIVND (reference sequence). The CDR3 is CASSIGGSNYEQYF. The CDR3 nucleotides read TGTGCCAGTAGTATAGGAGGATCCAATTACGAGCAGTACTTC.

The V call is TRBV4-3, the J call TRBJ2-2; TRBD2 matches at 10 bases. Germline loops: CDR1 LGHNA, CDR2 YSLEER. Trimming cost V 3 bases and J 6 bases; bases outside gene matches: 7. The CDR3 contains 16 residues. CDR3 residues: CASSHTSGRASGELFF. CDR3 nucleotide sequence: TGCGCCAGCAGCCACACCAGCGGGAGGGCCTCCGGGGAGCTGTTTTTT.

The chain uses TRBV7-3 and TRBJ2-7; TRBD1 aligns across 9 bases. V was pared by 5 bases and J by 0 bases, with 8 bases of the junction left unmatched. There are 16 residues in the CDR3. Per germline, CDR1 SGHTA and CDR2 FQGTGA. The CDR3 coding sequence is TGTGCCAGCAGCCCGGCCGGGACAGGGAGCTCCTACGAGCAGTACTTC. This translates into CASSPAGTGSSYEQYF.

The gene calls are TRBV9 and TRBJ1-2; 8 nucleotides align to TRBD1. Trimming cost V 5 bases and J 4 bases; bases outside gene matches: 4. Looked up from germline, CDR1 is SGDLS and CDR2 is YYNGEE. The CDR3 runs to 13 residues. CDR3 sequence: CASSPGQAYGYTF. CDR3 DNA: TGTGCCAGCAGTCCGGGACAGGCCTATGGCTACACCTTC.

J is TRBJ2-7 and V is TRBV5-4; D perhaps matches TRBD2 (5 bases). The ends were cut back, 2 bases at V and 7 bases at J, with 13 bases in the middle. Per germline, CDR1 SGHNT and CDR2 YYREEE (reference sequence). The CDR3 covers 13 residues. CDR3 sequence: CASSFPGPGEQYF. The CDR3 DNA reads TGTGCCAGCAGCTTCCCCGGGCCGGGGGAGCAGTACTTC.

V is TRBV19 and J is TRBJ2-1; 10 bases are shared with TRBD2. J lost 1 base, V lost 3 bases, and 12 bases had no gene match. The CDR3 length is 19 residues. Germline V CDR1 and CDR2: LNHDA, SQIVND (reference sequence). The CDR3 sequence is CASSIRSTTSGTSYNEQFF. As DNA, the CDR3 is TGTGCCAGTAGTATTAGATCAACTACTAGCGGGACGTCCTACAATGAGCAGTTCTTC.

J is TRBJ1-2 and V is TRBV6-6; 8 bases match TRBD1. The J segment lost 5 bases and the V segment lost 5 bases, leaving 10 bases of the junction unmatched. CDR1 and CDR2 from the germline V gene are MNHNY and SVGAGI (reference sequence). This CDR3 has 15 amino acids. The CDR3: CASSVLPGGDYGYTF. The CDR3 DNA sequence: TGTGCCAGCAGTGTTTTACCAGGGGGCGATTATGGCTACACCTTC.

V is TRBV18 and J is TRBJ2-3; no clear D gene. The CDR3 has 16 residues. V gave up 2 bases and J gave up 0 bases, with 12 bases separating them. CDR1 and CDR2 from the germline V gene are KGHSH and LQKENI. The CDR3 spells CASSPTVGGSTDTQYF. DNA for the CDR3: TGTGCCAGCTCACCAACGGTTGGCGGTAGCACAGATACGCAGTATTTT.

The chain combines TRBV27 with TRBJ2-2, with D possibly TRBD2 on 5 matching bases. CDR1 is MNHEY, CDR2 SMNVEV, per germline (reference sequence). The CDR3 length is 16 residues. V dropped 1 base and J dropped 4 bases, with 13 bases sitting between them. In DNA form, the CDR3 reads TGTGCCAGCAGTTTATTATTACCCGCGGGCACCGGGGAGCTGTTTTTT. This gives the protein CASSLLLPAGTGELFF.

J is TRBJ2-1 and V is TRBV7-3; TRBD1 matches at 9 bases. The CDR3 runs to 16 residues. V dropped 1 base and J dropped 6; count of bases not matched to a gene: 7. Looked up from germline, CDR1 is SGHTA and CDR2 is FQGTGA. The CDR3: CASSLIGQGMGNEQFF. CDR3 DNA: TGTGCCAGCAGCTTAATAGGACAGGGGATGGGCAATGAGCAGTTCTTC. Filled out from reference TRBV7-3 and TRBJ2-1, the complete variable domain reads GAGVSQTPSNKVTEKGKYVELRCDPISGHTALYWYRQSLGQGPEFLIYFQGTGAADDSGLPNDRFFAVRPEGSVSTLKIQRTERGDSAVYLCASSLIGQGMGNEQFFGPGTRLTVL.

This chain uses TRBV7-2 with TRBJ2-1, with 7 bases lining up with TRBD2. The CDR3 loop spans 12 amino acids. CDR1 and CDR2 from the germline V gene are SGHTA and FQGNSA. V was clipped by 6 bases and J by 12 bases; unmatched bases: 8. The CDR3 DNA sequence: TGTGCCAGCAGTGAGGGGAGGGTTGTGCAGTTCTTC. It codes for CASSEGRVVQFF.

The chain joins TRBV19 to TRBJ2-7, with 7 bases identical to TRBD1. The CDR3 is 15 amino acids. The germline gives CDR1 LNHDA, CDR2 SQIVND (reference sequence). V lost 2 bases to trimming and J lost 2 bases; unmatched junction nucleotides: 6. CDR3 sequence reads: CASSISGTVTYEQYF. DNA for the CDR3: TGTGCCAGTAGTATATCCGGGACAGTAACCTACGAGCAGTACTTC. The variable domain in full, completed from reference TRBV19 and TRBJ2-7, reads DGGITQSPKYLFRKEGQNVTLSCEQNLNHDAMYWYRQDPGQGLRLIYYSQIVNDFQKGDIAEGYSVSREKKESFPLTVTSAQKNPTAFYLCASSISGTVTYEQYFGPGTRLTVT.

The CDR3 protein is CAWDRGVGYGYTF. DNA of the CDR3: TGTGCCTGGGACCGGGGGGTCGGCTATGGCTACACCTTC. The chain is built from TRBV30 and TRBJ1-2; tentatively, D is TRBD1 (5 bases). Per germline, CDR1 GTSNPN and CDR2 SVGIG (reference sequence). Trimming stripped 5 bases from V and 4 bases from J, with 14 bases between. The CDR3 consists of 13 residues.

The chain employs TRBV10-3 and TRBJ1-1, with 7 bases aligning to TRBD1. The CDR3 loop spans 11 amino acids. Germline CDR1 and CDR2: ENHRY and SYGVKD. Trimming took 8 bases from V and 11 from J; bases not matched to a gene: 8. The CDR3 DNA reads TGTGCCATCCGGGAGGGGGCGCGGGCTTTCTTT. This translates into CAIREGARAFF.

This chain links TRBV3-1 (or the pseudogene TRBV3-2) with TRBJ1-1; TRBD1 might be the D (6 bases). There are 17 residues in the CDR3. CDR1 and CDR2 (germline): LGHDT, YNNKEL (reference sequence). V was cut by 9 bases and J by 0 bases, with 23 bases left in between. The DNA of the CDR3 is TGTGCCAGTAGAGACAGGCCTCTTCGTCTTTTGAACACTGAAGCTTTCTTT. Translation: CASRDRPLRLLNTEAFF.

This CDR3 is CASSLSGRGDTQYF. The CDR3 nucleotides read TGCGCCAGCAGCCTTAGCGGGAGAGGAGATACGCAGTATTTT. The J gene is TRBJ2-3, the V gene TRBV4-1, with 9 bases that match TRBD2. Trimming at V came to 4 bases and at J to 5 bases, leaving 4 bases not matched to a gene. Germline CDR1 MGHRA, CDR2 YSYEKL. The CDR3 spans 14 residues.

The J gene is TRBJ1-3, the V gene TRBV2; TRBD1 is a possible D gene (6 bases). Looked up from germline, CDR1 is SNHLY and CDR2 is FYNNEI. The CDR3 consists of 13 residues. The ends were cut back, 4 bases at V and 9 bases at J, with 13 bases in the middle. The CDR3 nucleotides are TGTGCCAGCAGTGTAAACAGGGAAGGCACCATATATTTT. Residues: CASSVNREGTIYF.

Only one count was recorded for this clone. CDR3 in DNA: TGTGCCAGCAGTTTAGCGGGATTCTACAATGAGCAGTTCTTC. Its translation: CASSLAGFYNEQFF. The V and J genes are TRBV27 and TRBJ2-1, with D perhaps TRBD2 (6 bases). The CDR3 totals 14 residues. Between the trimmed V and J ends, which lost 2 bases and 3 bases, there was a span of 8 bases. Germline V CDR1 and CDR2: MNHEY, SMNVEV (reference sequence).